This T cell receptor beta chain emerged from a study of T cells in Graves' hyperthyroidism and ophthalmopathy. There are a few counts of this clonotype. What it binds is not known. TCR beta CDR3 regions were amplified from RNA. HTBI primers were employed in a first-round RT-PCR of the TCR CDR3. From the multiplex PCR reads, TCRdb called clonotypes with MiXCR, one entry per CDR3 protein. The sample consists of about 320,000 distinct CDR3 sequences, roughly 17% of them appearing once. Regarding the study as a whole: Most clonotypes that expanded in the thyroid above 0.001 also showed up in blood.

Diagnoses were established using clinical symptoms, serum thyroxine and TRAb, thyroid ultrasound and orbital computed tomography. This TCR was sampled from a man aged 25 to 45 with Graves' hyperthyroidism. Sample: blood.

CDR3 coding DNA: TGCAGTGCTAAACCGAGCGGGAGCTCCTACAATGAGCAGTTCTTC. Translating it yields CSAKPSGSSYNEQFF. The J gene is TRBJ2-1, the V gene TRBV20-1; 8 bases map to TRBD2. V dropped 4 bases and J dropped 0; count of bases not matched to a gene: 5. The germline gives CDR1 DFQATT, CDR2 SNEGSKA (reference sequence). The length of the CDR3 is 15 residues.